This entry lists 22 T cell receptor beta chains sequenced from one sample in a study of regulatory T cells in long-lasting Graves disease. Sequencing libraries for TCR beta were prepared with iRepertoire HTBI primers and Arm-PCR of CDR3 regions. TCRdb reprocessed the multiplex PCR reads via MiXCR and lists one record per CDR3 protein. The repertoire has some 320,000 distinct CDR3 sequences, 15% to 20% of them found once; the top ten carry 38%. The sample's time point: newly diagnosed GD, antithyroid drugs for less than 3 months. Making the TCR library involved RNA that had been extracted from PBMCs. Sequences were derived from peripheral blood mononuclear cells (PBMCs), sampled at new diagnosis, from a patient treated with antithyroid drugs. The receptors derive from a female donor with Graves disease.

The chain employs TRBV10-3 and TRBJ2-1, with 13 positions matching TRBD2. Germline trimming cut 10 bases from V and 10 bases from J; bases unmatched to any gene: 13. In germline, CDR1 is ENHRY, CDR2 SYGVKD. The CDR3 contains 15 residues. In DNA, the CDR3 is TGTGCCAGCAGCAGACTAGCGGGAGGCGGTCGGGAGCAGTTCTTC. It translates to CASSRLAGGGREQFF.

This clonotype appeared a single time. In DNA form, the CDR3 reads TGTGCCAGCAGCGGACAGGGGACGAAGACCCAGTACTTC. This sequence encodes CASSGQGTKTQYF. The chain couples TRBV9 to TRBJ2-3; 8 bases map to TRBD1. The J call may be mistaken, given a closer DNA end match to TRBJ2-5. The CDR3 covers 13 residues. CDR1 is SGDLS, CDR2 YYNGEE, per germline.

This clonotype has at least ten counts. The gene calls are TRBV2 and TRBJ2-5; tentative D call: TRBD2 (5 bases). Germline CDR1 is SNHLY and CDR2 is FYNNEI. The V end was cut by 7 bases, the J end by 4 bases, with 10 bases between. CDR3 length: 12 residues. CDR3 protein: CASTLAGETQYF. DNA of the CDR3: TGTGCCAGCACGCTCGCGGGAGAGACCCAGTACTTC.

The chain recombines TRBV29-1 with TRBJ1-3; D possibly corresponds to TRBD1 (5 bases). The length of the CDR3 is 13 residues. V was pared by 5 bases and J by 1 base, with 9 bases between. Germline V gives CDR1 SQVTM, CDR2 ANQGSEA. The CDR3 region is CSVSQGSGNTIYF. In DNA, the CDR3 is TGCAGCGTTTCTCAGGGTTCTGGAAACACCATATATTTT.

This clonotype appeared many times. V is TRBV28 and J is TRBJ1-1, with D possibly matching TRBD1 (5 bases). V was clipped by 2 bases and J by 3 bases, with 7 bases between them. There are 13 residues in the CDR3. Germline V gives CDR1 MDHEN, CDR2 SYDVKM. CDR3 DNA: TGTGCCAGCAGTTTACCGGGGGACACTGAAGCTTTCTTT. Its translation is CASSLPGDTEAFF.

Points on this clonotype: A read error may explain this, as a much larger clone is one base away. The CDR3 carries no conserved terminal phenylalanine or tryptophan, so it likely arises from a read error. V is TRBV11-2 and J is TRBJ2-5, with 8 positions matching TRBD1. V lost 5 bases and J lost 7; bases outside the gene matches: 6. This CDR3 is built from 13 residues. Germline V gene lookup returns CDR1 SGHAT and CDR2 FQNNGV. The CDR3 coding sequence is TGTGCCAGCAGCAAAGGACAGGGAGGGACCCAGTACTCC. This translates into CASSKGQGGTQYS.

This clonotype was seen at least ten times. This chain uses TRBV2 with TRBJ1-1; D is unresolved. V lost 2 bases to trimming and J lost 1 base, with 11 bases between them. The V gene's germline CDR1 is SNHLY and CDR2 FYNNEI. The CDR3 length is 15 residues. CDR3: CASSEQPLTNTEAFF. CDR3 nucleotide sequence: TGTGCCAGCAGTGAACAGCCCCTGACGAACACTGAAGCTTTCTTT.

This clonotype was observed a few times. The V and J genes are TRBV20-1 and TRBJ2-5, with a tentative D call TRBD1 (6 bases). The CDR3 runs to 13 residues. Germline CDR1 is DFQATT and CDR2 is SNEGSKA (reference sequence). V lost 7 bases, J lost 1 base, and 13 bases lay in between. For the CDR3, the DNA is TGCAGTGTCACGGACAGCATCCAAGAGACCCAGTACTTC. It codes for CSVTDSIQETQYF.

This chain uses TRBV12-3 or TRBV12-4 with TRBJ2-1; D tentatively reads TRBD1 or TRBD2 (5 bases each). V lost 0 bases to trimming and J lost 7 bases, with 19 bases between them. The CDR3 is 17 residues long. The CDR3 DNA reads TGTGCCAGCAGTTTAGCCCCCTCTTACGGGACCTTGAATGAGCAGTTCTTC. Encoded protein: CASSLAPSYGTLNEQFF.

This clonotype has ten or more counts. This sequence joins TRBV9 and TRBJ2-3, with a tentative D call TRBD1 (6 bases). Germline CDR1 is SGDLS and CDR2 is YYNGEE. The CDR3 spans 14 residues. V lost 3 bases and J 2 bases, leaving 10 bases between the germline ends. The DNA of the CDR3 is TGTGCCAGCAGCGACGACAGGACCACAGATACGCAGTATTTT. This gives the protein CASSDDRTTDTQYF.

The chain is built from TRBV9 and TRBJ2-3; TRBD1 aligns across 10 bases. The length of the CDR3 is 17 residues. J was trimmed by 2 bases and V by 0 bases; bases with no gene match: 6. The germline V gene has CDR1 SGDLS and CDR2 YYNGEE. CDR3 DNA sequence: TGTGCCAGCAGCGTAGACGGGACAGGGGCACTCACAGATACGCAGTATTTT. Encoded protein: CASSVDGTGALTDTQYF.

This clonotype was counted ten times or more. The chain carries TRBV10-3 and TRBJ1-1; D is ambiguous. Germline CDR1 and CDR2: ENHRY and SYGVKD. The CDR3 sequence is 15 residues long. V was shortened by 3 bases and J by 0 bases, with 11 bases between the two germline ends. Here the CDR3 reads CAISDRLGMNTEAFF. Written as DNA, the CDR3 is TGTGCCATCAGTGATCGGCTGGGGATGAACACTGAAGCTTTCTTT.

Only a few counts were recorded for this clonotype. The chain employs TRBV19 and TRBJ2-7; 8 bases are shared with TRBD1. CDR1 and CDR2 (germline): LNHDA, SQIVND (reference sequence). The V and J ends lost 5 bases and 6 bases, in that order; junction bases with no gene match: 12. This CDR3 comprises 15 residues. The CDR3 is CASSEVTGGKVEQYF. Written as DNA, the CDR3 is TGTGCCAGTAGTGAGGTAACAGGGGGAAAGGTCGAGCAGTACTTC.

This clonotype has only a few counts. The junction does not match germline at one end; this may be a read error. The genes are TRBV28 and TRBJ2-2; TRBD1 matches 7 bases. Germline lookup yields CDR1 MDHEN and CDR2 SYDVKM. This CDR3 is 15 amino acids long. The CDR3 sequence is CTSKRDSLYTGELFF. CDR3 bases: TGTACCAGCAAGAGGGACAGTCTTTACACCGGGGAGCTGTTTTTT.

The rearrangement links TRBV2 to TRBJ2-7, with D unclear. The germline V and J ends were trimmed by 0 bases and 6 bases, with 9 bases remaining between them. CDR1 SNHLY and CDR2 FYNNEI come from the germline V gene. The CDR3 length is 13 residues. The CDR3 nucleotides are TGTGCCAGCAGTGAAGCGCCTCCCCCCGAGCAGTACTTC. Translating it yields CASSEAPPPEQYF.

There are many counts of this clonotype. CDR3 DNA sequence: TGTGCCAGCAGCTTTGGACTAGCGGGTACAACCTACGAGCAGTACTTC. Its translation is CASSFGLAGTTYEQYF. This rearrangement joins TRBV11-2 to TRBJ2-7; 11 nucleotides line up with TRBD2. Germline-derived CDR1 and CDR2 are SGHAT and FQNNGV. V lost 3 bases to trimming and J lost 2 bases; unmatched junction nucleotides: 6. The CDR3 totals 16 residues. Combining the CDR3 with reference TRBV11-2 and TRBJ2-7 gives the whole variable domain EAGVAQSPRYKIIEKRQSVAFWCNPISGHATLYWYQQILGQGPKLLIQFQNNGVVDDSQLPKDRFSAERLKGVDSTLKIQPAKLEDSAVYLCASSFGLAGTTYEQYFGPGTRLTVT.

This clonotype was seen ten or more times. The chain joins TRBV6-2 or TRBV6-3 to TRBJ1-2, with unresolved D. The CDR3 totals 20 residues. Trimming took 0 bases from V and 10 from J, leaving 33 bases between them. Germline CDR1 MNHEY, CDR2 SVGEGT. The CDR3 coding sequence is TGTGCCAGCAGTTACTCGGTCGACGTGCGGCAGGAATTGGACTGGTTGGACTACACCTTC. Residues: CASSYSVDVRQELDWLDYTF.

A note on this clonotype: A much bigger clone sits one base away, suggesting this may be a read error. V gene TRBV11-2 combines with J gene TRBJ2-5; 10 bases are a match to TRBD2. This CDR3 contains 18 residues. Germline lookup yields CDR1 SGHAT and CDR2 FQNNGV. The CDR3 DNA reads TGTGCCAGCAGCTTCCCCCCCGCTAGCGGGAGTCGGGAAGAGGCCCAGTACTTC. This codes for CASSFPPASGSREEAQYF.

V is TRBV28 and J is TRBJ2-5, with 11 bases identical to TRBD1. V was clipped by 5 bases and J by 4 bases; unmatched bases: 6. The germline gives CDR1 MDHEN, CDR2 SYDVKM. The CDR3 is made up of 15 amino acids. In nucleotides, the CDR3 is TGTGCCAGCAGTACCCGGACAGGGGGCGGAGAGACCCAGTACTTC. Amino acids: CASSTRTGGGETQYF.

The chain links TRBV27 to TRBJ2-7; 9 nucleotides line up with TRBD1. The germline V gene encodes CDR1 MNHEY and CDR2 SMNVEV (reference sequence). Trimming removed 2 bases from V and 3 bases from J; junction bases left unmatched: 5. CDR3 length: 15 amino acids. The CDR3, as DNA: TGTGCCAGCAGTTTACATCCGGGACAGGGCTACGAGCAGTACTTC. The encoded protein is CASSLHPGQGYEQYF.

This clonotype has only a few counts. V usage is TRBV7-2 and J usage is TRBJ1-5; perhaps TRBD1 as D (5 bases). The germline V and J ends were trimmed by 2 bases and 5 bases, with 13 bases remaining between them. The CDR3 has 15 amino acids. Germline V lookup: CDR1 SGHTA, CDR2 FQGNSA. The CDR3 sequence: CASSLRWGSHQPQHF. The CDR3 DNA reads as TGTGCCAGCAGCTTACGCTGGGGGTCCCATCAGCCCCAGCATTTT. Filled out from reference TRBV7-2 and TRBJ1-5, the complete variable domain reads GAGVSQSPSNKVTEKGKDVELRCDPISGHTALYWYRQSLGQGLEFLIYFQGNSAPDKSGLPSDRFSAERTGGSVSTLTIQRTQQEDSAVYLCASSLRWGSHQPQHFGDGTRLSIL.

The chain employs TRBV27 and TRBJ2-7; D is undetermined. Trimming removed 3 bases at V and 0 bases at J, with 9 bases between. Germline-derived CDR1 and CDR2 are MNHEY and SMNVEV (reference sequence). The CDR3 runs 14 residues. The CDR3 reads CASSLVAASYEQYF. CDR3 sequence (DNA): TGTGCCAGCAGTTTGGTCGCGGCCTCCTACGAGCAGTACTTC.